This T cell receptor (beta chain) was observed in a study of cytomegalovirus exposure and HLA in healthy donors. Study observations and caveats: Rare sequences made up most TCRs, while some public TCRs were found in many donors. Researchers reported in a later analysis that a missense DCLRE1C variant was tied to TCR beta V- and J-gene trimming.

In the PCR, 60 Vbeta and 13 Jbeta primers were used. Assay: immunoSEQ multiplex PCR; the TCRdb copy retains only in-frame clones and omits some. The sample includes about 160,000 clones, around 86% of them seen just once. Only one count was recorded for this clone. Its antigen remains unidentified. Unmatched junction bases numbered 10, after V lost 2 bases and J lost 3 bases. Germline CDR1 and CDR2: SGHDN and FVKESK. This CDR3 is 16 amino acids long. This TCR was sampled from a girl aged 2 to 10 in good health and CMV-seropositive. The chain links TRBV14 to TRBJ2-7, with 7 bases that match TRBD1. Sequenced material: PBMCs. The CDR3 sequence: CASSQLPGQPNYEQYF. The CDR3 DNA follows: TGTGCCAGCAGCCAACTGCCGGGACAGCCGAACTACGAGCAGTACTTC.